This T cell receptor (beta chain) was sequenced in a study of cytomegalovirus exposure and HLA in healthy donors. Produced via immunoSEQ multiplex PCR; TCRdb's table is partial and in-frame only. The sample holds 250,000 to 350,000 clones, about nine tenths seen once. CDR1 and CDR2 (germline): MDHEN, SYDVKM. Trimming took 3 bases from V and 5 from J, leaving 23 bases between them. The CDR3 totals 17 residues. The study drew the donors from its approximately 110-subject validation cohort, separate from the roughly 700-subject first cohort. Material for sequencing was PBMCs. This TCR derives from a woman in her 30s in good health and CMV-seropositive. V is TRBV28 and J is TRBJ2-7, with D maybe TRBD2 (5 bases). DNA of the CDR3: TGTGCCAGCAGTTTGCCTCTAGGGAGTTCCAATGAGAACGAGCAGTACTTC. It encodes CASSLPLGSSNENEQYF.